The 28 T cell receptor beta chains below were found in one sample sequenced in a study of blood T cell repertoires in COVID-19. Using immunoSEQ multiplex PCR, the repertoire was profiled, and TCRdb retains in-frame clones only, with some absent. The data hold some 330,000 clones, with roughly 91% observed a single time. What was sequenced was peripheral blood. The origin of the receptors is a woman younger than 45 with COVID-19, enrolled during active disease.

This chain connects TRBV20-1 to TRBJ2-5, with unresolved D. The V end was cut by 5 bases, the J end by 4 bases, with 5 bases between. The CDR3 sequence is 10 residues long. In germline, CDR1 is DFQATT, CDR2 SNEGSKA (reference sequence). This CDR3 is CSAPSETQYF. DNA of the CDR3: TGCAGTGCTCCGTCAGAGACCCAGTACTTC.

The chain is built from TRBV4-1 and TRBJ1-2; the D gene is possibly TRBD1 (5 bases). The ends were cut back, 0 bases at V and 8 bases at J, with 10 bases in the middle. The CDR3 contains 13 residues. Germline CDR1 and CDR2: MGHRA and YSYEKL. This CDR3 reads CASSQEQGSGYTF. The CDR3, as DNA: TGCGCCAGCAGCCAAGAGCAGGGCTCGGGCTACACCTTC.

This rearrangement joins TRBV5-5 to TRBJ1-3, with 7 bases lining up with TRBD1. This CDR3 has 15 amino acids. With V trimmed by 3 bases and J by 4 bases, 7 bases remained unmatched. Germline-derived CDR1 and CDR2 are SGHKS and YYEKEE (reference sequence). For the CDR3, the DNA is TGTGCCAGCAGCTCCGACAGGGATCCCGGAAACACCATATATTTT. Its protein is CASSSDRDPGNTIYF.

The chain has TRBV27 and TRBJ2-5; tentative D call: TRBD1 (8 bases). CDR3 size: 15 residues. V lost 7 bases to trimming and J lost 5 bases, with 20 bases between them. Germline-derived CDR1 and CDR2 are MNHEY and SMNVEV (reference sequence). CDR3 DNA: TGTGCCAGCAAACTAAAGGACAGGGAGGGGGAGACCCAGTACTTC. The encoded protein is CASKLKDREGETQYF.

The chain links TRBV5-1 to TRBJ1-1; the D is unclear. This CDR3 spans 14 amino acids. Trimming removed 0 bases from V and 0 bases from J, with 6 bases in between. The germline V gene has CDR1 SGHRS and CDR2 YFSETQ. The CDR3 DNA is TGCGCCAGCAGCTTGGTAGTTATGAACACTGAAGCTTTCTTT. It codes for CASSLVVMNTEAFF.

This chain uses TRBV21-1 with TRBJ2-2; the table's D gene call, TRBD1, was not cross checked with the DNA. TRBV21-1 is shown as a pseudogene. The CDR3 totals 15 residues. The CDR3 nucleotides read TGTGCCAGCAGCAGAAGGGGCCGGAACACCGGGGAGCTGTTTTTT. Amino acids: CASSRRGRNTGELFF.

The CDR3 DNA is TGCGCCAGCAGCTTGGACTCAACGTCCGGGACAGACTATGGCTACACCTTC. Translated, it gives CASSLDSTSGTDYGYTF. J is TRBJ1-2 and V is TRBV5-1; 7 nucleotides match TRBD1. The CDR3 is 17 amino acids. Looked up from germline, CDR1 is SGHRS and CDR2 is YFSETQ. After removal of 0 bases from V and 3 bases from J, the junction contained 11 bases not matched to a gene.

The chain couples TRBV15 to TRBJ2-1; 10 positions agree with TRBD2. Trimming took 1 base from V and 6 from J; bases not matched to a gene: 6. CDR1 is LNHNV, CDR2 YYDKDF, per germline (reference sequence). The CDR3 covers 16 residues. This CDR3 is CATSRGASGGTNEQFF. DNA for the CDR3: TGTGCCACCAGCAGAGGGGCTAGCGGGGGAACCAATGAGCAGTTCTTC.

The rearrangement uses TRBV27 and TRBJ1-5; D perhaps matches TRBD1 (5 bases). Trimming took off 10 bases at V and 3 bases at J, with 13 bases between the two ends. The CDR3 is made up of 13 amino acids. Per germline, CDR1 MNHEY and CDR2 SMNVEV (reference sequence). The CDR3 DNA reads TGTGCCACCGGTCGGGGGTTCAATCAGCCCCAGCATTTT. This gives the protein CATGRGFNQPQHF.

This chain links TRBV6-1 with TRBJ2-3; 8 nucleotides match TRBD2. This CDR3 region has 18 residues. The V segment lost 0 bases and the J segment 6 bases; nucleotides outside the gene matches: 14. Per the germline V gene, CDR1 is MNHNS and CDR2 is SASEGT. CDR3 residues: CASSEAGWGGGGTDTQYF. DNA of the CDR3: TGTGCCAGCAGTGAAGCGGGTTGGGGTGGCGGGGGGACCGATACGCAGTATTTT.

The CDR3 DNA is TGTGCCAGCAGAAGGGACAGGGGTGGGGGCTACACCTTC. It is translated as CASRRDRGGGYTF. The rearrangement links TRBV27 to TRBJ1-2; 10 positions agree with TRBD1. There are 13 residues in the CDR3. V dropped 6 bases and J dropped 8; count of bases not matched to a gene: 6. CDR1 is MNHEY and CDR2 is SMNVEV in the germline V gene (reference sequence).

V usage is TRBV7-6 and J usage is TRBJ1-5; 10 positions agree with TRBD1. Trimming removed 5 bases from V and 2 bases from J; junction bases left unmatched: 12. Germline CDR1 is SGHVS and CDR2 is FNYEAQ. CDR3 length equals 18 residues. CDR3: CASSRKTGGYIGNQPQHF. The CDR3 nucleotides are TGTGCCAGCAGCAGAAAGACAGGGGGCTATATTGGCAATCAGCCCCAGCATTTT.

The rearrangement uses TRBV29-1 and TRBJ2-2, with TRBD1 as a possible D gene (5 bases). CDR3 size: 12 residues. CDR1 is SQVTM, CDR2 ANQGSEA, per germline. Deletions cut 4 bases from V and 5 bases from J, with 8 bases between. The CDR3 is CSVVSGTGELFF. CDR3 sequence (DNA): TGCAGCGTTGTGTCAGGGACCGGGGAGCTGTTTTTT.

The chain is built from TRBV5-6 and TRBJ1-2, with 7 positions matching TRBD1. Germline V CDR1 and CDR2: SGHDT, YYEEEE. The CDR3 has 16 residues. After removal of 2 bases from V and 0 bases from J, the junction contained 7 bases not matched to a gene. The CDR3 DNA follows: TGTGCCAGCAGCTTATACTACAGGGGAGCTAACTATGGCTACACCTTC. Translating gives CASSLYYRGANYGYTF. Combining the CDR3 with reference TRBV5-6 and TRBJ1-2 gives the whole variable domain DAGVTQSPTHLIKTRGQQVTLRCSPKSGHDTVSWYQQALGQGPQFIFQYYEEEERQRGNFPDRFSGHQFPNYSSELNVNALLLGDSALYLCASSLYYRGANYGYTFGSGTRLTVV.

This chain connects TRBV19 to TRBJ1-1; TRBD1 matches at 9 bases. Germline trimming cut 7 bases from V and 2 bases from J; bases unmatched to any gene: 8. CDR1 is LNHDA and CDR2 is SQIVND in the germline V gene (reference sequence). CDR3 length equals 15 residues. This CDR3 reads CASTTGGRINTEAFF. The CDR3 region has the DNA TGTGCCAGTACTACAGGGGGCCGGATCAACACTGAAGCTTTCTTT.

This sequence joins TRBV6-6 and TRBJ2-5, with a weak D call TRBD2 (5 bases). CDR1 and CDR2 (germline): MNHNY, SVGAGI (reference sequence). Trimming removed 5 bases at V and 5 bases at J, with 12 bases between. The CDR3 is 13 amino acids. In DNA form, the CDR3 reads TGTGCCAGCAGTGATACGGGGTTCGAGACCCAGTACTTC. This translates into CASSDTGFETQYF.

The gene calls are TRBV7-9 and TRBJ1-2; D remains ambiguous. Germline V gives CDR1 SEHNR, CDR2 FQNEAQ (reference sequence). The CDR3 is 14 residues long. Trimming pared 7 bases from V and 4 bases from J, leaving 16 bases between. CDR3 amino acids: CASTNPRATYGYTF. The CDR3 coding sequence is TGTGCCAGCACCAACCCAAGAGCCACCTATGGCTACACCTTC.

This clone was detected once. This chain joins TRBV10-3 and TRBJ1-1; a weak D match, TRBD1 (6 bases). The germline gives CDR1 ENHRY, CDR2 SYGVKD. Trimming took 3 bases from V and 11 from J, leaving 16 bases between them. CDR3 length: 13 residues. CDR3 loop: CAISDGLGGPAFF. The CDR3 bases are TGTGCCATCAGTGATGGTTTGGGGGGGCCTGCTTTCTTT.

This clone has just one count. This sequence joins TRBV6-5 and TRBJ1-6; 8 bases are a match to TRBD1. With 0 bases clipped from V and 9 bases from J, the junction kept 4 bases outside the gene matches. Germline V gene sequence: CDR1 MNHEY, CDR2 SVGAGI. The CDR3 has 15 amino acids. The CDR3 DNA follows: TGTGCCAGCAGTTACTCGAGGACAGGGCGTTCACCCCTCCACTTT. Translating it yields CASSYSRTGRSPLHF.

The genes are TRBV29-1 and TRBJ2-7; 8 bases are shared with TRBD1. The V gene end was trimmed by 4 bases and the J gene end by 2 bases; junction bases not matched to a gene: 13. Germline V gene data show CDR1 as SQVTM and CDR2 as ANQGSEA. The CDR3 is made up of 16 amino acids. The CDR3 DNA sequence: TGCAGCGTTGTAGCTAGAGACAGGGGAAGGGCCTACGAGCAGTACTTC. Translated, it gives CSVVARDRGRAYEQYF.

CDR3 loop: CASSPPRGRPGNTIYF. CDR3 coding DNA: TGTGCCAGCAGCCCTCCGCGGGGCAGGCCTGGAAACACCATATATTTT. This chain joins TRBV7-3 and TRBJ1-3; D possibly corresponds to TRBD1 (5 bases). CDR3 length equals 16 residues. V gave up 5 bases and J gave up 2 bases, with 16 bases separating them. Germline-derived CDR1 and CDR2 are SGHTA and FQGTGA.

The CDR3 DNA reads as TGTGCCACCAGTCCTGCAGGTTTCCCTGGCAATCAGCCCCAGCATTTT. Protein sequence: CATSPAGFPGNQPQHF. The chain joins TRBV24-1 to TRBJ1-5; D gene uncertain. Trimming took off 6 bases at V and 2 bases at J, with 16 bases between the two ends. The CDR3 loop spans 16 amino acids. The germline V gene has CDR1 KGHDR and CDR2 SFDVKD.

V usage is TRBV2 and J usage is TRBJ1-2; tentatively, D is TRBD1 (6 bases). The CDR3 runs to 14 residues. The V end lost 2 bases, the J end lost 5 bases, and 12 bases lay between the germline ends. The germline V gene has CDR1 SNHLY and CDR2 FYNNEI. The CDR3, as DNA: TGTGCCAGCAGTGAAATGGGGGCCTGGTATGGCTACACCTTC. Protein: CASSEMGAWYGYTF.

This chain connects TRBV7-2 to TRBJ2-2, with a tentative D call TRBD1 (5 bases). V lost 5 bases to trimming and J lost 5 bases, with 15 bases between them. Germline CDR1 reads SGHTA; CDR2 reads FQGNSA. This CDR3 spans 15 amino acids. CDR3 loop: CASSGWGVNTGELFF. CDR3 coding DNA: TGTGCCAGCAGCGGATGGGGCGTGAATACCGGGGAGCTGTTTTTT.

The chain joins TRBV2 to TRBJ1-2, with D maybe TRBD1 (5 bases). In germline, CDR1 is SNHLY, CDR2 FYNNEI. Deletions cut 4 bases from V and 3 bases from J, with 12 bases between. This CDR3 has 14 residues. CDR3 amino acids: CASSGEGPHYGYTF. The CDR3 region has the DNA TGTGCCAGCAGTGGGGAGGGGCCCCACTATGGCTACACCTTC.

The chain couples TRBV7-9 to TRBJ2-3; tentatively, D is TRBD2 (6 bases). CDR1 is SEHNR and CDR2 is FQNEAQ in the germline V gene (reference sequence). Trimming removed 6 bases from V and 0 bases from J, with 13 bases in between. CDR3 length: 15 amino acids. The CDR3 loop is CASRLAPASTDTQYF. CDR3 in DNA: TGTGCCAGCAGACTAGCCCCGGCTAGCACAGATACGCAGTATTTT.

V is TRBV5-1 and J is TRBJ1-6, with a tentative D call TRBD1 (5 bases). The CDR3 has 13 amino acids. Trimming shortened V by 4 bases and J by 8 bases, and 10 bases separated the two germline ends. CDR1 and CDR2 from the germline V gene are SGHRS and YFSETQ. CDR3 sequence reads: CASSTGGDSPLHF. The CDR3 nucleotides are TGCGCCAGCAGCACGGGGGGGGATTCACCCCTCCACTTT.

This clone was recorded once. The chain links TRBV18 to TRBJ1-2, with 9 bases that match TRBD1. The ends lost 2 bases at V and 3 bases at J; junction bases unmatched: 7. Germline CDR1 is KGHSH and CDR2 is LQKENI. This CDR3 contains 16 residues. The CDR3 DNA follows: TGTGCCAGCTCACCATCAACAGGGGGCGTTGACTATGGCTACACCTTC. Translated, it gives CASSPSTGGVDYGYTF.